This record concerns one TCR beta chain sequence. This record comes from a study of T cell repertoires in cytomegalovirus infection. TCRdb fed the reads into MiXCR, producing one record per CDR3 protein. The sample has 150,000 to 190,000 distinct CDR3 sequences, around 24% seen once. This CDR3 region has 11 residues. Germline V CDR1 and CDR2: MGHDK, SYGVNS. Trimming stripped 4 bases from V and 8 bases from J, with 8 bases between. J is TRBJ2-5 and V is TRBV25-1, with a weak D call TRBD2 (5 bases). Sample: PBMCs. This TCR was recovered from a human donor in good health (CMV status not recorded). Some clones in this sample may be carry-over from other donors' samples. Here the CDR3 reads CASSGGATQYF. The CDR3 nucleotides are TGTGCCAGCAGTGGGGGAGCCACCCAGTACTTC.